The 29 T cell receptor beta chains below were found in one sample sequenced in a study of spatial heterogeneity in lung cancer. As for time point: sample taken at primary tumor resection. Sequencing covered unsorted whole RNA taken from tumor, nontumor lung or frozen PBMC. TCRdb passed the 5' RACE reads through MiXCR, listing each CDR3 protein once. This table holds 9,000 to 13,000 distinct CDR3 sequences, roughly a quarter found once. This sample comprised PBMCs, obtained at surgery. The receptors derive from a female donor with early-stage non-small cell lung cancer.

This clonotype was seen repeatedly, ten times or more. This chain joins TRBV7-2 and TRBJ2-6, with unresolved D. V was shortened by 5 bases and J by 2 bases, with 7 bases between the two germline ends. Per the germline V gene, CDR1 is SGHTA and CDR2 is FQGNSA. The CDR3 runs 14 residues. The CDR3 loop is CASSPWPGANVLTF. The CDR3 bases are TGTGCCAGCAGCCCGTGGCCTGGGGCCAACGTCCTGACTTTC.

On this clonotype itself: Possible read error: a much larger clone is one base away. The chain has TRBV5-4 and TRBJ2-1; 8 nucleotides agree with TRBD1. This CDR3 contains 15 residues. Germline CDR1 and CDR2: SGHNT and YYREEE (reference sequence). Trimming at V came to 1 base and at J to 6 bases, leaving 6 bases not matched to a gene. The CDR3 coding sequence is TGTGCCAGCAGCTTGATGACAGGGGCCTGCAATGAGCAGTTCTTC. Translating it yields CASSLMTGACNEQFF.

The chain has TRBV28 and TRBJ1-2, with D possibly being TRBD1 (5 bases). Germline assignment: CDR1 MDHEN and CDR2 SYDVKM. The CDR3 sequence is 13 residues long. V was shortened by 3 bases and J by 10 bases, with 15 bases between the two germline ends. CDR3 sequence reads: CASSFGGTGFYTF. The DNA of the CDR3 is TGTGCCAGCAGTTTCGGCGGGACCGGATTCTACACCTTC.

The CDR3 region is CASGPDSYEQYF. The CDR3 coding sequence is TGTGCTAGTGGTCCAGACAGCTACGAGCAGTACTTC. This chain links TRBV12-5 with TRBJ2-7; tentatively, D is TRBD1 (5 bases). Deletions cut 5 bases from V and 3 bases from J, with 8 bases between. Germline CDR1 reads LGHNT; CDR2 reads FRNRAP. The CDR3 spans 12 residues.

Only a few counts were recorded for this clonotype. The chain uses TRBV2 and TRBJ2-3; 9 positions match TRBD2. CDR1 is SNHLY, CDR2 FYNNEI, per germline. Germline trimming cut 8 bases from V and 4 bases from J; bases unmatched to any gene: 10. There are 15 residues in the CDR3. The CDR3 reads CASGRGRAGADTQYF. CDR3 bases: TGTGCCAGCGGACGCGGGAGGGCCGGAGCAGATACGCAGTATTTT.

The chain carries TRBV5-1 and TRBJ2-7; 7 nucleotides match TRBD1. In germline, CDR1 is SGHRS, CDR2 YFSETQ. V dropped 3 bases and J dropped 9; count of bases not matched to a gene: 15. The CDR3 runs 15 residues. The CDR3 reads CASSWSSTGRSPQYF. The DNA of the CDR3 is TGCGCCAGCAGCTGGAGCTCGACAGGGCGCTCTCCGCAGTACTTC.

This clonotype appeared a few times. The J gene is TRBJ1-1, the V gene TRBV29-1; 7 nucleotides agree with TRBD1. The CDR3 covers 13 residues. V shed 7 bases and J 2 bases; nucleotides not matched to a gene: 7. Germline-derived CDR1 and CDR2 are SQVTM and ANQGSEA. DNA for the CDR3: TGCAGCGCAGCCGGGACAGCAAACACTGAAGCTTTCTTT. It encodes CSAAGTANTEAFF.

This chain joins TRBV7-2 and TRBJ2-5; D perhaps matches TRBD2 (6 bases). The CDR3 has 15 residues. Trimming stripped 4 bases from V and 4 bases from J, with 16 bases between. Germline CDR1 SGHTA, CDR2 FQGNSA. This CDR3 reads CASSSRDPGGETQYF. The CDR3 nucleotides are TGTGCCAGCAGCTCCCGGGACCCCGGGGGAGAGACCCAGTACTTC.

The CDR3 DNA reads as TGCAGTGCCAGCTTGACTAGCGGGAGGGCCAACGAGCAGTACTTC. As protein: CSASLTSGRANEQYF. V and J are TRBV20-1 and TRBJ2-7; 14 bases are shared with TRBD2. Unmatched junction bases numbered 9, after V lost 6 bases and J lost 5 bases. CDR1 and CDR2 from the germline V gene are DFQATT and SNEGSKA (reference sequence). The CDR3 has 15 amino acids.

A few counts support this clonotype. The V gene is TRBV25-1, the J gene TRBJ2-2; 10 positions agree with TRBD1. The CDR3 loop spans 17 amino acids. Unmatched junction bases numbered 10, after V lost 4 bases and J lost 5 bases. Germline V gene sequence: CDR1 MGHDK, CDR2 SYGVNS. In DNA form, the CDR3 reads TGTGCCAGCAGTGGCCCGACAGGGGGCGATGTGACCGGGGAGCTGTTTTTT. It translates to CASSGPTGGDVTGELFF.

This clonotype was counted between two and nine times. The chain employs TRBV7-9 and TRBJ1-5; D is ambiguous. The CDR3 is 12 residues long. Per germline, CDR1 SEHNR and CDR2 FQNEAQ (reference sequence). V shed 2 bases and J shed 11 bases, with 10 bases lying between them. Here the CDR3 reads CASSLSVGAQHF. The CDR3 nucleotides are TGTGCCAGCAGCTTATCGGTCGGGGCCCAGCATTTT.

This clonotype was seen a handful of times. The V gene is TRBV29-1, the J gene TRBJ2-2; the match to TRBD2 covers 14 bases. CDR1 and CDR2 (germline): SQVTM, ANQGSEA. This CDR3 is 16 amino acids long. The ends lost 6 bases at V and 4 bases at J; junction bases unmatched: 7. The CDR3 region has the DNA TGCAGCGTCGCGGGGACTAGCGGGAGTTCCACCGGGGAGCTGTTTTTT. Translation: CSVAGTSGSSTGELFF.

This clonotype is medium-sized by share. The V and J genes are TRBV7-2 and TRBJ2-3, with D perhaps TRBD1 or TRBD2 (5 bases each). V dropped 1 base and J dropped 7 bases, with 12 bases sitting between them. The CDR3 is 14 amino acids. Germline V gene lookup returns CDR1 SGHTA and CDR2 FQGNSA. CDR3 coding DNA: TGTGCCAGCAGCTTAGGGTCGGGGCGGTATACGCAGTATTTT. Its translation is CASSLGSGRYTQYF. Looking up the rest from reference TRBV7-2 and TRBJ2-3 gives the full variable domain: GAGVSQSPSNKVTEKGKDVELRCDPISGHTALYWYRQSLGQGLEFLIYFQGNSAPDKSGLPSDRFSAERTGGSVSTLTIQRTQQEDSAVYLCASSLGSGRYTQYFGPGTRLTVL.

V and J are TRBV6-1 and TRBJ1-4; D is perhaps TRBD1 (5 bases). The CDR3 extends over 13 amino acids. V was pared by 6 bases and J by 8 bases, with 13 bases between. Per the germline V gene, CDR1 is MNHNS and CDR2 is SASEGT. CDR3 DNA: TGTGCCAGCAGGGCAGGGTGGGACGAAAAACTGTTTTTT. Translated, it gives CASRAGWDEKLFF.

As regards this clonotype: This may be a read error, as it is one base from a much larger clone. The chain couples TRBV5-1 to TRBJ1-1, with a possible D match to TRBD1 (5 bases). The V gene's germline CDR1 is SGHRS and CDR2 YFSETQ. Trimming shortened V by 5 bases and J by 0 bases, and 17 bases separated the two germline ends. This CDR3 contains 16 residues. This CDR3 is CASSFTGRVLNTEAFF. CDR3 nucleotide sequence: TGCGCCAGCAGTTTTACAGGACGGGTGTTGAACACTGAAGCTTTCTTT.

This clonotype has a single count. This chain links TRBV6-5 with TRBJ2-7, with D perhaps matching TRBD2 (7 bases). V was pared by 5 bases and J by 1 base, with 18 bases between. Germline V gene sequence: CDR1 MNHEY, CDR2 SVGAGI. CDR3 length: 16 residues. The CDR3 reads CASSTRRGGISYEQYF. The CDR3, as DNA: TGTGCCAGCAGTACCAGAAGGGGGGGGATTTCCTACGAGCAGTACTTC.

By share, this clonotype ranks as medium-sized. CDR3 residues: CASSLREHNEQFF. The CDR3 DNA follows: TGTGCCAGCAGTTTACGGGAGCATAATGAGCAGTTCTTC. The V gene is TRBV6-2 or TRBV6-3, the J gene TRBJ2-1, with D possibly being TRBD2 (6 bases). This CDR3 comprises 13 residues. Germline V gene sequence: CDR1 MNHEY, CDR2 SVGEGT. V was shortened by 4 bases and J by 7 bases, with 11 bases between the two germline ends.

This clonotype was counted between two and nine times. V and J are TRBV6-1 and TRBJ2-2; the D is unclear. Germline V gives CDR1 MNHNS, CDR2 SASEGT. The CDR3 contains 11 residues. Trimming removed 4 bases from V and 10 bases from J, with 7 bases in between. CDR3 loop: CASSVSQELFF. For the CDR3, the DNA is TGTGCCAGCAGTGTATCACAGGAGCTGTTTTTT.

This clonotype is classed as medium-sized. The V and J genes are TRBV20-1 and TRBJ1-1, with D uncertain. Trimming left V 1 base short and J 3 bases short, with 6 bases between. This CDR3 comprises 12 residues. Germline V CDR1 and CDR2: DFQATT, SNEGSKA (reference sequence). CDR3 loop: CSARARDTEAFF. The CDR3 region has the DNA TGCAGTGCTAGAGCTAGGGACACTGAAGCTTTCTTT.

A remark on this clonotype: The CDR3 ends on some other residue instead of the conserved phenylalanine or tryptophan, so this is likely a read error. The chain has TRBV6-1 and TRBJ2-1; 8 bases fit TRBD2. The CDR3 totals 15 residues. Per germline, CDR1 MNHNS and CDR2 SASEGT. CDR3 sequence reads: CASSPVSGDYNEQFL. Here the CDR3 DNA reads TGCGCCAGCAGCCCCGTTAGCGGGGACTACAATGAGCAGTTCCTC.

The table lists this clonotype with a few counts. The gene calls are TRBV4-3 and TRBJ2-1, with a weak D call TRBD2 (5 bases). The germline V gene has CDR1 LGHNA and CDR2 YSLEER. The CDR3 is 12 amino acids. V lost 0 bases to trimming and J lost 10 bases, with 7 bases between them. The CDR3 DNA sequence: TGCGCCAGCAGCCAAGAGAGCGGCGAGCAGTTCTTC. This codes for CASSQESGEQFF.

The gene calls are TRBV29-1 and TRBJ2-7, with 8 bases that match TRBD1. The CDR3 runs to 14 residues. Germline values: CDR1 SQVTM, CDR2 ANQGSEA. The trim removed 0 bases at V and 3 bases at J, leaving 4 bases unmatched. The CDR3 here is CSVEEGQANYEQYF. As DNA, the CDR3 is TGCAGCGTTGAAGAGGGACAGGCTAACTACGAGCAGTACTTC.

The chain joins TRBV27 to TRBJ2-3, with TRBD2 matching over 12 bases. Trimming took 0 bases from V and 5 from J; bases not matched to a gene: 3. The germline V gene has CDR1 MNHEY and CDR2 SMNVEV (reference sequence). The CDR3 extends over 16 amino acids. As DNA, the CDR3 is TGTGCCAGCAGTTTATCGACTAGCGGGAGTGTAGATACGCAGTATTTT. The encoded protein is CASSLSTSGSVDTQYF.

By frequency in the sample, this clonotype is medium-sized. This chain uses TRBV5-5 with TRBJ1-3; D uncertain. Germline lookup yields CDR1 SGHKS and CDR2 YYEKEE (reference sequence). Deletions cut 4 bases from V and 0 bases from J, with 14 bases between. CDR3 length equals 16 residues. The CDR3 loop is CASSVDTLLSGNTIYF. CDR3 nucleotide sequence: TGTGCCAGCAGCGTTGACACCCTCCTCTCTGGAAACACCATATATTTT.

In this sample, this clonotype turned up once. Possible read error: a much larger clone is one base away. This chain uses TRBV20-1 with TRBJ1-1; possible D gene TRBD1, 5 bases. Germline V gene data show CDR1 as DFQATT and CDR2 as SNEGSKA (reference sequence). CDR3 length equals 13 residues. The CDR3 DNA follows: TGCGGTGCTCGTGGCCAGGGTGATACTGAAGCTTTCTTT. This translates into CGARGQGDTEAFF.

By frequency in the sample, this clonotype is medium-sized (0.01 to 0.1%). The chain is built from TRBV18 and TRBJ1-3; no firm D call. Trimming removed 1 base from V and 0 bases from J, with 7 bases in between. The CDR3 sequence is 15 residues long. Germline V gene data show CDR1 as KGHSH and CDR2 as LQKENI. CDR3 loop: CASSPQMISGNTIYF. CDR3 DNA sequence: TGTGCCAGCTCACCACAAATGATCTCTGGAAACACCATATATTTT.

The chain carries TRBV20-1 and TRBJ2-2; D might be TRBD1 (6 bases). Trimming took off 0 bases at V and 6 bases at J, with 11 bases between the two ends. The CDR3 extends over 14 amino acids. The germline CDR1 and CDR2 sequences are DFQATT and SNEGSKA (reference sequence). In DNA form, the CDR3 reads TGCAGTGCTAGAGATGTACAGGGTCCCGGGGAGCTGTTTTTT. It specifies CSARDVQGPGELFF.

The chain couples TRBV24-1 to TRBJ2-3; the match to TRBD2 covers 7 bases. Looked up from germline, CDR1 is KGHDR and CDR2 is SFDVKD. With 7 bases clipped from V and 2 bases from J, the junction kept 5 bases outside the gene matches. CDR3 length: 14 residues. The CDR3 reads CATRAGTTTDTQYF. Written as DNA, the CDR3 is TGTGCCACCAGGGCCGGGACTACCACAGATACGCAGTATTTT.

The V and J genes are TRBV29-1 and TRBJ2-1; a possible D gene is TRBD1 (6 bases). Trimming removed 2 bases from V and 6 bases from J, with 23 bases in between. CDR1 is SQVTM, CDR2 ANQGSEA, per germline. The CDR3 is 17 residues long. The CDR3 region has the DNA TGCAGCGTTGAAACCCCGGGACATAGAAGTCGGGTCAATGAGCAGTTCTTC. It yields the protein CSVETPGHRSRVNEQFF.